The next 6 T cell receptor beta chains were all read from a single sample in a study of shared clonotypes between healthy human individuals (dated by TCRdb to 2018 to 2021). CD8 naive samples were CD45RO-negative cells positively selected for CCR7, giving a CD45RA+CCR7+ population that excluded TemRA cells. Library creation used the immunoSEQ multiplex PCR assay. TCRdb carries this immuneACCESS record with in-frame sequences only. Its versions omit some clonotypes, under half of them owing to an unresolved V gene in the studies checked, with the rest unexplained. Present in this sample are about 2 million clones, about 95% of which were seen just once. Jointly, the top ten make up about 1.1% of the sample. Sequencing was done on a sample of naive CD8+ T cells sorted from blood. The label giving this sample's cell subset or site can be read as: CD45RA+CCR7+. These receptors all stem from a man younger than 30 in good health.

About this clone: One end of the junction does not line up with germline, which may come from a read error. CDR3 bases: TGTGCCAGCAGCTTAGATCCCTTCAGTGAGGACCAGGAGACCCAGTACTTC. Amino acid sequence: CASSLDPFSEDQETQYF. The rearrangement joins TRBV11-2 to TRBJ2-5; no clear D. The CDR3 consists of 17 residues. Germline V lookup: CDR1 SGHAT, CDR2 FQNNGV.

The CDR3 DNA reads as TGCGCCAGCAGTGGAGGGTATAACGGCTACACCTTC. Residues: CASSGGYNGYTF. V usage is TRBV5-1 and J usage is TRBJ1-2; D is undetermined. Trimming shortened V by 5 bases and J by 8 bases, and 13 bases separated the two germline ends. This CDR3 has 12 residues. The germline CDR1 and CDR2 sequences are SGHRS and YFSETQ.

The chain links TRBV9 to TRBJ2-5; no firm D call. CDR1 SGDLS and CDR2 YYNGEE come from the germline V gene. V lost 0 bases and J lost 2, with 14 bases in between. The CDR3 length is 16 residues. The CDR3 is CASSVVGRKGQETQYF. The CDR3 DNA sequence: TGTGCCAGCAGCGTAGTTGGGCGTAAGGGACAAGAGACCCAGTACTTC. The full variable domain, its missing parts supplied by reference TRBV9 and TRBJ2-5, is DSGVTQTPKHLITATGQRVTLRCSPRSGDLSVYWYQQSLDQGLQFLIQYYNGEERAKGNILERFSAQQFPDLHSELNLSSLELGDSALYFCASSVVGRKGQETQYFGPGTRLLVL.

This clone has a handful of counts. This chain links TRBV18 with TRBJ2-7; D call uncertain. Germline CDR1 is KGHSH and CDR2 is LQKENI. This CDR3 is built from 12 residues. With 2 bases removed from V and 3 bases from J, the gap between germline ends came to 5 bases. The CDR3 spells CASSPTHYEQYF. CDR3 in DNA: TGTGCCAGCTCACCAACACACTACGAGCAGTACTTC.

The rearrangement links TRBV27 to TRBJ2-7, with 7 bases lining up with TRBD1. The junction had 12 bases not matched to a gene; V was cut back by 9 bases and J by 7 bases. This CDR3 comprises 13 residues. Germline-derived CDR1 and CDR2 are MNHEY and SMNVEV (reference sequence). The CDR3 nucleotides are TGTGCCAGTAGACAGGGTCTGATCGAAGAGCAGTACTTC. This translates into CASRQGLIEEQYF.

V and J are TRBV27 and TRBJ2-7, with 8 bases matching TRBD2. CDR1 is MNHEY, CDR2 SMNVEV, per germline (reference sequence). The CDR3 has 15 amino acids. The V and J ends lost 4 bases and 2 bases, in that order; junction bases with no gene match: 7. The CDR3 protein is CASSSTREGTYEQYF. CDR3 DNA: TGTGCCAGCAGTTCGACTCGGGAGGGAACCTACGAGCAGTACTTC.